Reported below is one TCR beta chain. The target of this receptor is not known. It has no much larger one-base neighbor in the sample; base qualities were not kept. This record belongs to a study of blood T cell repertoires in COVID-19 (dated by TCRdb to 2020 to 2021). About the study as a whole: Samples from collaborators originated in the United States, Italy and Spain and spanned both the acute and convalescent phases of COVID-19. The material from the prospective study consisted of cDNA or gDNA derived from T cells, B-cell-depleted T cells, or PBMCs. Deeply sampled blood TCRbeta repertoires from subjects exposed to, actively infected with, or recovered from COVID-19 were included in the dataset. The repertoires were made available in a free public database intended to serve as a resource for research on the immune response to SARS-CoV-2. The samples were drawn from two sources: the first 160 participants of the ongoing ImmuneRACE study, and about 1,300 subjects contributed by 6 global collaborators. A de-identified subject ID, COVID-19 status, age in years and sex were almost always included in the sample metadata. Where HLA class I and class II types were available, the types were taken from metadata supplied by the sample provider, not from assay-based typing.

The immunoSEQ Assay, a bias-controlled multiplex PCR, was used to amplify TCRbeta CDR3 regions from genomic DNA. Per the original workflow: Nucleated cell counts per sample were estimated from amplification of reference gene primers within the assay. To quantify the absolute abundance of each unique TCRbeta CDR3 rearrangement, sequence reads were collapsed and filtered. For each sample, productive Simpson clonality was calculated as the square root of Simpson's diversity index over productive rearrangements. TCRdb took over this immuneACCESS table, retaining in-frame rearrangements with V and J assigned. Such tables are incomplete; in checked studies, under half of the missing clones stem from an unresolved V gene, and the remainder is unexplained. V and J calls and clone size come straight from that table; D and trimming were deduced from the DNA. Within this sample are roughly 200,000 clones, with around 80% of them counted one time only. In total, the top ten clones hold 4.5% to 7% of the sample.

Compared with germline, V lacks 7 bases and J lacks 4 bases; bases without a gene match: 7. The CDR3 contains 14 residues, cysteine and phenylalanine counted. The only DNA kept is the CDR3, 42 bases in frame from the first base. CDR1 is given as SNHLY and CDR2 as FYNNEI, both from the germline V gene. What the study reported, not specific to this receptor: How much clinical and demographic metadata was included differed by source and by participant, and the metadata was provided uncurated.

The collaborating institutions used their own protocols to collect whole blood in K2EDTA tubes. Collaborator samples were shipped for TCRbeta analysis as frozen whole blood, isolated PBMCs, or DNA extracted from either sample type. Rearrangement joined TRBV2 to TRBJ2-1; 7 middle bases align to TRBD2. This clonotype was sampled from a woman between 65 and 79 years old with acute or convalescent COVID-19. The sequenced sample was peripheral blood. The DNA sequence is given as TGTGCCAGCAAGAAACAGCGGGATTACAATGAGCAGTTCTTC. It codes for CASKKQRDYNEQFF.